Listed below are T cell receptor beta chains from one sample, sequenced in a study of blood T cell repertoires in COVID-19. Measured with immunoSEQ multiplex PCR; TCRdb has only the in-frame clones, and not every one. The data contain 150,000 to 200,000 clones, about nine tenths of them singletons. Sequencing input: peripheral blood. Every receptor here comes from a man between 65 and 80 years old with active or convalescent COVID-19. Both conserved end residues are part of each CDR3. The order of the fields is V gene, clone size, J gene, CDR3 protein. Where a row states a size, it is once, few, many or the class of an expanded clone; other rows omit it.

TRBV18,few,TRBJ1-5,CASSPIGGIHSNQPQHF
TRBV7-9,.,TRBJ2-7,CASSFQGYEQYF
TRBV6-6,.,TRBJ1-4,CASSWDRGSEKLFF
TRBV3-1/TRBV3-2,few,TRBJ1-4,CASTRGTGVNEKLFF
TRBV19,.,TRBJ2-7,CASTKSLGQYEQYF
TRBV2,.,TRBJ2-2,CASSGGQNTGELFF
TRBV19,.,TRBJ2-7,CASSIGTGGEEQYF
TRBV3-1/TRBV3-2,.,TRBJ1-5,CASSLTPGSNQPQHF
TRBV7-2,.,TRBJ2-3,CASSSRGRGLAGVTDTQYF
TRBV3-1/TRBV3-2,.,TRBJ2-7,CASSPRQGCGNNEQYF
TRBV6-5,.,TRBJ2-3,CASTRAGGGTDTQYF
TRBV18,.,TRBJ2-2,CASSPGQSRGAGELFF
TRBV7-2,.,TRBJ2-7,CASSFQRGPSYEQYF
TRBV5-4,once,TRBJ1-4,CASSGGGRNEKLFF
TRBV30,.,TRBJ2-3,CAWSSGTSGGNTQYF
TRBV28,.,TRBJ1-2,CASSLSGQGGSYTF
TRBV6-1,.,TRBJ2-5,CASSERSGLWAIETQYF
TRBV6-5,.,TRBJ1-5,CASGGNNQPQHF
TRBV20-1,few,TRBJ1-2,CSASVHRDSKFAYGTGNYGYTF
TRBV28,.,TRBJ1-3,CASSLTGFEDGGNTIYF
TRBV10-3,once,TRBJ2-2,CAISERLGGGELFF
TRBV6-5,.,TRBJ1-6,CASSRRGVRNSPLHF
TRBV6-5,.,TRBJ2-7,CASRGTSGSYEQYF
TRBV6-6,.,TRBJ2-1,CASSYTLRFEQFF
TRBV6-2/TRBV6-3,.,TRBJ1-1,CASSPLWRGGMNTEAFF
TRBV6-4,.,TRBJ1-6,CASSDSGTGDSPLHF
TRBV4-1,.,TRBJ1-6,CASSPTQGAGSPLHF
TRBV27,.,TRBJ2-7,CASSLVAGGIYEQYF
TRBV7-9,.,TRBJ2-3,CASSLVLAGHTDTQYF
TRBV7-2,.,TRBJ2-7,CASSLAASGGGEQYF
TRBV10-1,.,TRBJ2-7,CASRLAGAYEQYF
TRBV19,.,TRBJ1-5,CATRKDRSNQPQHF
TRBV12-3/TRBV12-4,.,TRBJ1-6,CASSLNRRSPLHF
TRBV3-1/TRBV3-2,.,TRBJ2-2,CASSSRTGSTGELFF
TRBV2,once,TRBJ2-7,CASSGPGQYF
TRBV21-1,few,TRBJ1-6,CASSKREDRVGSPLHF
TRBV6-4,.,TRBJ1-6,CASSDSRYDNNSPLHF
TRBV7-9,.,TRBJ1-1,CASSLQGNTEAFF
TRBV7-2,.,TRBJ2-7,CASSLQGAGYEQYF
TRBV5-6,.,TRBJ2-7,CASSLYTLQTDYEQYF
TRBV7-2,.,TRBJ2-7,CASSGAIEQYF
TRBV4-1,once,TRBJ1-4,CASTRDATNEKLFF
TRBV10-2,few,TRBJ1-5,CASSVLADSNQPQHF
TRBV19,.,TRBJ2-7,CASSKAGAAEQYF